This TCR beta chain came from a study of T cell responses to AZD1222 COVID-19 vaccine. General study points: Clonal diversity was possibly underestimated; the donors were predominantly white British and more often female. The study reported that nearly half of spike-specific TCRs target unmutated variant regions. Baseline serostatus was positive in only a handful of AZD1222 recipients. Across spike, vaccine-associated CD4 TCRs were found, dominant at 160-218 and 743-854.

Regarding this clone: Antigen specificity is unknown.

The CDR3 runs 13 residues. The germline V and J ends were trimmed by 6 bases and 4 bases, with 12 bases remaining between them. Germline CDR1 and CDR2: MDHEN and SYDVKM. Profiled with immunoSEQ multiplex PCR; TCRdb holds only in-frame clones, not every one. The top ten hold approximately 0.97% of the sample, which has 150,000 to 200,000 clones, 90% to 95% seen once. This sequence joins TRBV28 and TRBJ1-2; no reliable D call. This sequence originates from an adult in good health. Material: peripheral blood, obtained on day 0 of AZD1222 vaccination. CDR3 loop: CASRRRDPYGYTF. Here the CDR3 DNA reads TGTGCCAGCAGACGTAGGGATCCCTATGGCTACACCTTC.